The 18 T cell receptor beta chains given below trace back to one sample, sequenced in a study of OX40 agonist ivuxolimab in advanced cancers. The method was immunoSEQ multiplex PCR; TCRdb's version includes in-frame clones alone and lacks a portion of them. The sample shows about 48,000 clones, 82% of them seen only once. Sequenced here: CD4+ or CD8+ T cells sorted from blood, sampled in a trial of the OX40 agonist ivuxolimab. The receptors were sampled from an adult with an advanced solid tumor such as melanoma, head and neck, liver or kidney cancer.

The rearrangement joins TRBV18 to TRBJ1-1; 7 positions agree with TRBD1. CDR1 and CDR2 (germline): KGHSH, LQKENI. The CDR3 totals 13 residues. V lost 4 bases to trimming and J lost 1 base; unmatched junction nucleotides: 0. The CDR3 coding sequence is TGTGCCAGCTCACGGGACAGGAACACTGAAGCTTTCTTT. Residues: CASSRDRNTEAFF.

J is TRBJ1-4 and V is TRBV5-1; D is uncertain. Looked up from germline, CDR1 is SGHRS and CDR2 is YFSETQ. V gave up 0 bases and J gave up 0 bases, with 9 bases separating them. CDR3 size: 16 residues. CDR3 region: CASSLVQAATNEKLFF. For the CDR3, the DNA is TGCGCCAGCAGCTTGGTCCAGGCCGCAACTAATGAAAAACTGTTTTTT.

As DNA, the CDR3 is TGTGCCAGTAGTCCAGGGTGGAGCACTGAAGCTTTCTTT. Translation: CASSPGWSTEAFF. The rearrangement links TRBV19 to TRBJ1-1; D is perhaps TRBD1 (5 bases). This CDR3 has 13 residues. V lost 5 bases to trimming and J lost 4 bases, with 11 bases between them. The germline CDR1 and CDR2 sequences are LNHDA and SQIVND (reference sequence).

This chain joins TRBV5-1 and TRBJ2-7, with TRBD2 matching 7 bases. CDR3 length equals 15 residues. The germline CDR1 and CDR2 sequences are SGHRS and YFSETQ. The ends lost 4 bases at V and 2 bases at J; junction bases unmatched: 9. In DNA form, the CDR3 reads TGCGCCAGCAGCCCCCAGGCGGGACTACCCTACGAGCAGTACTTC. Its protein is CASSPQAGLPYEQYF. The entire variable domain, with the rest obtained from reference TRBV5-1 and TRBJ2-7, is as follows: KAGVTQTPRYLIKTRGQQVTLSCSPISGHRSVSWYQQTPGQGLQFLFEYFSETQRNKGNFPGRFSGRQFSNSRSEMNVSTLELGDSALYLCASSPQAGLPYEQYFGPGTRLTVT.

In this sample, this clone turned up a few times. The rearrangement joins TRBV5-4 to TRBJ2-2; TRBD2 is a possible D gene (5 bases). The CDR3 consists of 15 residues. V was trimmed by 4 bases and J by 0 bases, leaving 10 bases between them. Germline-derived CDR1 and CDR2 are SGHNT and YYREEE (reference sequence). CDR3 DNA sequence: TGTGCCAGCAGCCCAACTAGAGCGAACACCGGGGAGCTGTTTTTT. Its translation is CASSPTRANTGELFF.

This chain uses TRBV7-9 with TRBJ1-2; D is ambiguous. Per the germline V gene, CDR1 is SEHNR and CDR2 is FQNEAQ (reference sequence). Trimming stripped 5 bases from V and 7 bases from J, with 14 bases between. CDR3 length equals 13 residues. This CDR3 is CASSPKSGVGYTF. In nucleotides, the CDR3 is TGTGCCAGCAGCCCCAAGAGTGGGGTTGGCTACACCTTC.

This clone was counted between two and nine times. The V call is TRBV29-1, the J call TRBJ1-2; 8 positions agree with TRBD1. CDR1 and CDR2 from the germline V gene are SQVTM and ANQGSEA. CDR3 length: 12 residues. Trimming removed 8 bases from V and 2 bases from J; junction bases left unmatched: 4. Here the CDR3 reads CSSRQGNYGYTF. The DNA for the CDR3 is TGCAGCTCCCGACAGGGGAACTATGGCTACACCTTC.

J is TRBJ1-3 and V is TRBV5-1; no definite D call. The CDR3 runs to 16 residues. V was shortened by 0 bases and J by 1 base, with 11 bases between the two germline ends. Looked up from germline, CDR1 is SGHRS and CDR2 is YFSETQ. The CDR3 spells CASSLGMGGSGNTIYF. CDR3 coding DNA: TGCGCCAGCAGCTTGGGTATGGGAGGTTCTGGAAACACCATATATTTT.

The rearrangement links TRBV7-2 to TRBJ1-1; TRBD1 is a possible D gene (6 bases). This CDR3 is built from 16 residues. Trimming took 4 bases from V and 1 from J, leaving 16 bases between them. Germline lookup yields CDR1 SGHTA and CDR2 FQGNSA. CDR3 sequence: CASSYSGGQGNTEAFF. The CDR3 bases are TGTGCCAGCAGCTATAGCGGGGGCCAGGGGAACACTGAAGCTTTCTTT.

V gene TRBV5-1 combines with J gene TRBJ1-4; D possibly corresponds to TRBD1 (6 bases). The germline V and J ends were trimmed by 0 bases and 8 bases, with 14 bases remaining between them. The CDR3 is 15 residues long. Germline lookup yields CDR1 SGHRS and CDR2 YFSETQ. The CDR3 DNA reads as TGCGCCAGCAGCTTGGCGGCAGGGGTGGCGGAAAAACTGTTTTTT. Its translation is CASSLAAGVAEKLFF.

The chain couples TRBV10-2 to TRBJ2-3; a weak D match, TRBD1 (8 bases). The germline V and J ends were trimmed by 6 bases and 6 bases, with 16 bases remaining between them. This CDR3 comprises 14 residues. Per germline, CDR1 WSHSY and CDR2 SAAADI. CDR3 sequence: CASRRQGRGDTQYF. CDR3 nucleotide sequence: TGCGCCAGCAGAAGACAGGGGCGGGGGGATACGCAGTATTTT.

This clone was observed once. V is TRBV7-2 and J is TRBJ2-2; either TRBD1 or TRBD2 may fit D (5 bases each). CDR3 length: 13 amino acids. The V end was cut by 6 bases, the J end by 3 bases, with 8 bases between. The germline V gene encodes CDR1 SGHTA and CDR2 FQGNSA. The CDR3 region is CASRGPDTGELFF. In DNA form, the CDR3 reads TGTGCCAGCAGGGGACCGGACACCGGGGAGCTGTTTTTT.

The chain carries TRBV19 and TRBJ1-3, with D hard to call. The CDR3 spans 17 residues. Trimming stripped 6 bases from V and 0 bases from J, with 18 bases between. Germline assignment: CDR1 LNHDA and CDR2 SQIVND (reference sequence). CDR3 sequence reads: CASSYSPKTTSGNTIYF. CDR3 nucleotides: TGTGCCAGTAGCTATAGTCCAAAGACTACCTCTGGAAACACCATATATTTT.

In DNA form, the CDR3 reads TGCAGCGTCGGGACAGTTAATCAGCCCCAGCATTTT. It specifies CSVGTVNQPQHF. The chain recombines TRBV29-1 with TRBJ1-5; TRBD1 aligns across 7 bases. CDR1 is SQVTM, CDR2 ANQGSEA, per germline. V lost 6 bases and J lost 4; bases outside the gene matches: 3. The CDR3 sequence is 12 residues long.

The chain is built from TRBV9 and TRBJ2-5; D tentatively reads TRBD1 or TRBD2 (6 bases each). Per germline, CDR1 SGDLS and CDR2 YYNGEE. The V end lost 4 bases, the J end lost 5 bases, and 21 bases lay between the germline ends. CDR3 length: 16 residues. The CDR3 loop is CASSPDPRGAWETQYF. The DNA of the CDR3 is TGTGCCAGCAGCCCGGACCCTAGGGGGGCATGGGAGACCCAGTACTTC.

The chain has TRBV18 and TRBJ2-7; TRBD1 matches 8 bases. From germline, CDR1 is KGHSH and CDR2 LQKENI. V shed 4 bases and J 5 bases; nucleotides not matched to a gene: 10. The CDR3 has 15 residues. The CDR3 region is CASSLPQGALNEQYF. The CDR3 nucleotides read TGTGCCAGCTCACTTCCCCAGGGGGCGCTGAACGAGCAGTACTTC.

The chain joins TRBV5-4 to TRBJ2-5; 10 nucleotides agree with TRBD2. V shed 4 bases and J 3 bases; nucleotides not matched to a gene: 3. The CDR3 length is 14 residues. Germline CDR1 is SGHNT and CDR2 is YYREEE (reference sequence). The CDR3 spells CASSLSGGEETQYF. The DNA for the CDR3 is TGTGCCAGCAGCCTCAGCGGGGGGGAAGAGACCCAGTACTTC.

The chain carries TRBV9 and TRBJ1-2; D gene ambiguous. V was clipped by 4 bases and J by 10 bases, with 17 bases between them. This CDR3 spans 13 amino acids. CDR1 is SGDLS, CDR2 YYNGEE, per germline. CDR3 in amino acids: CASSPQISESYTF. For the CDR3, the DNA is TGTGCCAGCAGCCCCCAAATCTCGGAGTCCTACACCTTC.